The T cell receptor beta chain under discussion was sequenced for a study of immune evolution from preneoplasia to lung adenocarcinoma. Some clones are missing from TCRdb's copy, which holds only in-frame ones; the method was immunoSEQ multiplex PCR. This table holds 6,000 or so clones, 73% found once. Looked up from germline, CDR1 is KGHSH and CDR2 is LQKENI. The CDR3 is 12 residues long. Trimming pared 6 bases from V and 0 bases from J, leaving 2 bases between. Points on this clone: The antigen is undetermined.

Patients had resection in Japan or China between the mid-2010s and the late 2010s. Histologic diagnosis was independently verified by two lung pathologists. Study results and caveats: From normal lung to invasive adenocarcinoma, top clone frequencies appeared to decrease.

The sample comprised FFPE lung adenocarcinoma in situ tissue. The V gene is TRBV18, the J gene TRBJ2-2, with no clear D. The receptor's source is an older donor with lung adenocarcinoma. DNA for the CDR3: TGTGCCAGCTCCCCGAACACCGGGGAGCTGTTTTTT. Translation gives CASSPNTGELFF.